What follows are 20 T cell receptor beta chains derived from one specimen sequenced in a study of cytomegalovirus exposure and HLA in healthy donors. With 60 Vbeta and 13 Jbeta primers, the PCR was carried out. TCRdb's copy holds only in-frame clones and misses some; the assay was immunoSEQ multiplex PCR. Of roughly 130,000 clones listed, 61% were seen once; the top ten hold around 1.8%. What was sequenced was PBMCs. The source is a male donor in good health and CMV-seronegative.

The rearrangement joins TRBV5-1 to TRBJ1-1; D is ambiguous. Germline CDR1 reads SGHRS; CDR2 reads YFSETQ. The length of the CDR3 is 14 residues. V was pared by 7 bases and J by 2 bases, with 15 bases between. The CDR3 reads CASGDGYTNTEAFF. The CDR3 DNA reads TGCGCCAGCGGCGACGGGTACACAAACACTGAAGCTTTCTTT.

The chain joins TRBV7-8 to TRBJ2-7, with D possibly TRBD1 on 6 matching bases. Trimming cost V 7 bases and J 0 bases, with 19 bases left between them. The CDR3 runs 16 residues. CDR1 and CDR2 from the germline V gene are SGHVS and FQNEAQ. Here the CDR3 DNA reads TGTGCCAGCACGCTTGTGGGCCCGACAGGCTCCTACGAGCAGTACTTC. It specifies CASTLVGPTGSYEQYF.

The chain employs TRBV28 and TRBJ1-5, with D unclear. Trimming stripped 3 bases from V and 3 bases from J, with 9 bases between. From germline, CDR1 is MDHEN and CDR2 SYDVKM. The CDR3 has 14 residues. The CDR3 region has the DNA TGTGCCAGCAGTTTCTTGGCCAACAATCAGCCCCAGCATTTT. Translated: CASSFLANNQPQHF.

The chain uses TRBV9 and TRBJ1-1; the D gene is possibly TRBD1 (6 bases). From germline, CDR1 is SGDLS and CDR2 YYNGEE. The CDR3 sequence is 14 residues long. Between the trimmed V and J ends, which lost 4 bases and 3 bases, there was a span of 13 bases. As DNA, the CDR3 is TGTGCCAGCAGCCCTCGTGCAGGGGACACTGAAGCTTTCTTT. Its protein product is CASSPRAGDTEAFF.

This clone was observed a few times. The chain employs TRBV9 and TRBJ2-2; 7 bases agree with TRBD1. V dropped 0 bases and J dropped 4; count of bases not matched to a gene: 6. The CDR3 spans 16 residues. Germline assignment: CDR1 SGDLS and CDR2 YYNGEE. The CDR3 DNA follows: TGTGCCAGCAGCGTAGCTGGGACAGAAGTCACCGGGGAGCTGTTTTTT. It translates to CASSVAGTEVTGELFF.

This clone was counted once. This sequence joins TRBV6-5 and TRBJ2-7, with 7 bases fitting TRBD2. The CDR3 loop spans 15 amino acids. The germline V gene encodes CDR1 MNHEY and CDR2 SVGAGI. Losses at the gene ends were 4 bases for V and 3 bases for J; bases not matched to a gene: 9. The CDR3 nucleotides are TGTGCCAGCAGTTGGGGGGGATCGGCAAACTACGAGCAGTACTTC. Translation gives CASSWGGSANYEQYF.

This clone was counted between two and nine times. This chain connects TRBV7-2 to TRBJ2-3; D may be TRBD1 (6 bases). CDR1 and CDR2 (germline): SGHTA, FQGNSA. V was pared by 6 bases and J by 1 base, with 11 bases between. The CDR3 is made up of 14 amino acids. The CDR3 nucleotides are TGTGCCAGCAGTACGGCAGGGGGCACAGATACGCAGTATTTT. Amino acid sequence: CASSTAGGTDTQYF.

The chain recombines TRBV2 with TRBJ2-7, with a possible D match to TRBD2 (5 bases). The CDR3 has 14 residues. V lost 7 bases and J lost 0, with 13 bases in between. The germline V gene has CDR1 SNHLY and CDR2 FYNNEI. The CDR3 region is CASTYTGSSYEQYF. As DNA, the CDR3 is TGTGCCAGCACTTACACGGGGAGCTCCTACGAGCAGTACTTC.

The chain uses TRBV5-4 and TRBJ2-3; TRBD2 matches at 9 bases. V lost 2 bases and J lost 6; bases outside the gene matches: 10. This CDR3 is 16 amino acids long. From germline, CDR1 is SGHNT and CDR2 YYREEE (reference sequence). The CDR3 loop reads CASSLPAGGPRDTQYF. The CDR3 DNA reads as TGTGCCAGCAGCTTACCAGCGGGGGGCCCCCGTGATACGCAGTATTTT.

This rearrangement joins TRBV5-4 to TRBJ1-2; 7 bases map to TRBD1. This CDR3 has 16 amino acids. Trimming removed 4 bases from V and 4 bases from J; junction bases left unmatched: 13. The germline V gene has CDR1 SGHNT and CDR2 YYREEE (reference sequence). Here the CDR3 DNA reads TGTGCCAGCAGCCGCCCTAGTTCGGGACAGCTCTATGGCTACACCTTC. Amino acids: CASSRPSSGQLYGYTF.

The CDR3 DNA sequence: TGTGCCATCAGTGAGGGACAGGGTTTAGCGAACACTGAAGCTTTCTTT. Translated, it gives CAISEGQGLANTEAFF. This chain joins TRBV10-3 and TRBJ1-1, with TRBD1 matching over 8 bases. This CDR3 has 16 amino acids. CDR1 and CDR2 from the germline V gene are ENHRY and SYGVKD. V lost 2 bases and J lost 1; bases outside the gene matches: 6.

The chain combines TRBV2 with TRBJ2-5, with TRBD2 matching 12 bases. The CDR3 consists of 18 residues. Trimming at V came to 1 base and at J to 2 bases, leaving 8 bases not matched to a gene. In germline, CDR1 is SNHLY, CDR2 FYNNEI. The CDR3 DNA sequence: TGTGCCAGCAGTGAAGGCCGAGGGCTAGCGGGGGGGCAAGAGACCCAGTACTTC. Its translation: CASSEGRGLAGGQETQYF.

The CDR3 DNA sequence: TGTGCCAGCAGCCTCCGACTAGCGGGGGGACAAGAGACCCAGTACTTC. Amino acids: CASSLRLAGGQETQYF. This sequence joins TRBV7-2 and TRBJ2-5, with 13 bases fitting TRBD2. The CDR3 has 16 amino acids. The V gene end was trimmed by 5 bases and the J gene end by 2 bases; junction bases not matched to a gene: 5. The germline V gene has CDR1 SGHTA and CDR2 FQGNSA. Variable domain in full (rest from reference TRBV7-2 and TRBJ2-5): GAGVSQSPSNKVTEKGKDVELRCDPISGHTALYWYRQSLGQGLEFLIYFQGNSAPDKSGLPSDRFSAERTGGSVSTLTIQRTQQEDSAVYLCASSLRLAGGQETQYFGPGTRLLVL.

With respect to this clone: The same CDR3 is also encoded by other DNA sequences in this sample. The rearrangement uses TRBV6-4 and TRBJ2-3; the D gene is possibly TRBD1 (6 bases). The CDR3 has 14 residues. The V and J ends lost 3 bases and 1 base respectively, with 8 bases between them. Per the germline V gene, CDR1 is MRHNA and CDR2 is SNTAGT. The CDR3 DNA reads TGTGCCAGCAGTGAACAGGGCGGCACAGATACGCAGTATTTT. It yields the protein CASSEQGGTDTQYF.

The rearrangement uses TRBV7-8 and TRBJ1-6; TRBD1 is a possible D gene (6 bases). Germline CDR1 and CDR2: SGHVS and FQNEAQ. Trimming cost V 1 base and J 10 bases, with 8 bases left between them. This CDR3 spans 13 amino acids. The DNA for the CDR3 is TGTGCCAGCAGCTTAGACAGGGAATCACCCCTCCACTTT. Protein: CASSLDRESPLHF.

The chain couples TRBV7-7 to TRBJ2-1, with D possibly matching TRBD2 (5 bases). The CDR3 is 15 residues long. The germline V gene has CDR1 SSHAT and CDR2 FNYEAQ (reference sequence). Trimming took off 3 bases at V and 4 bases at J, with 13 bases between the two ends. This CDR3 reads CASSFEREGYNEQFF. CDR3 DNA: TGTGCCAGCAGCTTTGAGAGGGAAGGATACAATGAGCAGTTCTTC. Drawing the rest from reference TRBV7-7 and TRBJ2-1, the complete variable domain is GAGVSQSPRYKVTKRGQDVTLRCDPISSHATLYWYQQALGQGPEFLTYFNYEAQPDKSGLPSDRFSAERPEGSISTLTIQRTEQRDSAMYRCASSFEREGYNEQFFGPGTRLTVL.

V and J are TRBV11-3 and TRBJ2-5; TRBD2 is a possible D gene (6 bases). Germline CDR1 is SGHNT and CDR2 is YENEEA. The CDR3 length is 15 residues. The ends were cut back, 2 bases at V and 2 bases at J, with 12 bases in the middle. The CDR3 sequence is CASSLTGSWQETQYF. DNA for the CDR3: TGTGCCAGCAGCTTAACCGGGAGTTGGCAAGAGACCCAGTACTTC.

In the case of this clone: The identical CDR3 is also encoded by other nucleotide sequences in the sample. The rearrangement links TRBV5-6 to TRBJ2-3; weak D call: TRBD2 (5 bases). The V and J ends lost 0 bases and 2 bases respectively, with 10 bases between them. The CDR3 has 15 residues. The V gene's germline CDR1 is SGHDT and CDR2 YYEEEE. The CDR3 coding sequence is TGTGCCAGCAGCTTGGTGCTAGCTTCCACAGATACGCAGTATTTT. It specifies CASSLVLASTDTQYF.

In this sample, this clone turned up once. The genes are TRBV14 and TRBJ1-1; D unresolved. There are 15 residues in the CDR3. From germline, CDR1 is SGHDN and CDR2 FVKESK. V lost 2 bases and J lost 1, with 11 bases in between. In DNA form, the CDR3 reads TGTGCCAGCAGCCAACTATTGGGCTGGAACACTGAAGCTTTCTTT. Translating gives CASSQLLGWNTEAFF. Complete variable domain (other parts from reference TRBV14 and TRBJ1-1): EAGVTQFPSHSVIEKGQTVTLRCDPISGHDNLYWYRRVMGKEIKFLLHFVKESKQDESGMPNNRFLAERTGGTYSTLKVQPAELEDSGVYFCASSQLLGWNTEAFFGQGTRLTVV.

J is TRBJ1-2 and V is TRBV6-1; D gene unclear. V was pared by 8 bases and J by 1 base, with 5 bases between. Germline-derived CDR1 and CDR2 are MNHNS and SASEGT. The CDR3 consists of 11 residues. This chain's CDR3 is CASVDNYGYTF. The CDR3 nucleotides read TGTGCCAGCGTAGATAACTATGGCTACACCTTC.